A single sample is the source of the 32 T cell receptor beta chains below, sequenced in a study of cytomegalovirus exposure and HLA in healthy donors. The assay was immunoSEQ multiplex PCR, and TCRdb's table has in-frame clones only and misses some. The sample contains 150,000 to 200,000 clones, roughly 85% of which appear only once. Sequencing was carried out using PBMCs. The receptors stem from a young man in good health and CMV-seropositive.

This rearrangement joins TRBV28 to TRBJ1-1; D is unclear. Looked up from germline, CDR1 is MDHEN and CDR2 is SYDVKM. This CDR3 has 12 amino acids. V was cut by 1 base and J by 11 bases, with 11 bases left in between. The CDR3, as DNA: TGTGCCAGCAGTTTATTCTCGGGGAGGGCTTTCTTT. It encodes CASSLFSGRAFF.

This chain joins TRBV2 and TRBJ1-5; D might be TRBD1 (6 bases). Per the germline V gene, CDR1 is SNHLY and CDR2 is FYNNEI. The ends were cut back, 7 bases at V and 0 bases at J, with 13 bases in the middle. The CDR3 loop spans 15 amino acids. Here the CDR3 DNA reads TGTGCCAGCAAGGGGGGGGTTTATAGCAATCAGCCCCAGCATTTT. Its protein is CASKGGVYSNQPQHF.

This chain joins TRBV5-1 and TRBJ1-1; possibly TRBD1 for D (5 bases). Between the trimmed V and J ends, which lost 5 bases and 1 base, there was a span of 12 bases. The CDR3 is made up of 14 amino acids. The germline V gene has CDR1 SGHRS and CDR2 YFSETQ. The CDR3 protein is CASRPGSGNTEAFF. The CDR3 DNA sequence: TGCGCCAGCAGACCAGGGTCGGGGAACACTGAAGCTTTCTTT.

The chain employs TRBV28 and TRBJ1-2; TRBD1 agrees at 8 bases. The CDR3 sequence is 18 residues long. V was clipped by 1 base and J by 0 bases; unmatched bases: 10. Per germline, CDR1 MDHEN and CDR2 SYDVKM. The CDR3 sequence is CASSLSRDRMRPNYGYTF. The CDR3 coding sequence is TGTGCCAGCAGTTTATCCCGGGACAGGATGAGACCTAACTATGGCTACACCTTC.

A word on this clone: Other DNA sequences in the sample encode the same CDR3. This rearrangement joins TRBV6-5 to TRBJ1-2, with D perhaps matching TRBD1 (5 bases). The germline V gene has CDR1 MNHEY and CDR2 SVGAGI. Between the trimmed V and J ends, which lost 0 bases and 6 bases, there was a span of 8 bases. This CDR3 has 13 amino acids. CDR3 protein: CASSYSGGDGYTF. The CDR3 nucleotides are TGTGCCAGCAGTTACTCGGGGGGGGATGGCTACACCTTC.

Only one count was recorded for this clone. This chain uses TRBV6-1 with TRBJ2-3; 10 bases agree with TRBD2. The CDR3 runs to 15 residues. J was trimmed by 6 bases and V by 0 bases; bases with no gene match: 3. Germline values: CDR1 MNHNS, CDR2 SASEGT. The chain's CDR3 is CASSEASGGRDTQYF. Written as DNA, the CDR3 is TGTGCCAGCAGTGAAGCTAGCGGGGGGCGGGATACGCAGTATTTT.

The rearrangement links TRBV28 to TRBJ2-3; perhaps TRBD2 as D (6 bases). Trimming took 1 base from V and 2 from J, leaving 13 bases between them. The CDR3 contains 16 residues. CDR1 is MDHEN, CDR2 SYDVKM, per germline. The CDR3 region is CASSLFLGGNTDTQYF. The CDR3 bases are TGTGCCAGCAGTTTATTCTTGGGGGGTAACACAGATACGCAGTATTTT.

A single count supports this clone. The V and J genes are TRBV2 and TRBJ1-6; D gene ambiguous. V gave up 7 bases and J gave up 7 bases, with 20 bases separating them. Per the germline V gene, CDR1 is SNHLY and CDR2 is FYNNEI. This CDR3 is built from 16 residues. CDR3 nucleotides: TGTGCCAGCATAGAACCGGGGAGCGTCGGAAATTCACCCCTCCACTTT. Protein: CASIEPGSVGNSPLHF.

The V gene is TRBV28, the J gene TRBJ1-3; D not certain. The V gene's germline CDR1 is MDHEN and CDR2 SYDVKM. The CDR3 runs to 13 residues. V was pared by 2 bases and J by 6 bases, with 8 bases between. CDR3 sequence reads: CASSLIHENTIYF. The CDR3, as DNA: TGTGCCAGCAGTTTAATACATGAAAACACCATATATTTT. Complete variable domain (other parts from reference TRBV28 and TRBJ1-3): DVKVTQSSRYLVKRTGEKVFLECVQDMDHENMFWYRQDPGLGLRLIYFSYDVKMKEKGDIPEGYSVSREKKERFSLILESASTNQTSMYLCASSLIHENTIYFGEGSWLTVV.

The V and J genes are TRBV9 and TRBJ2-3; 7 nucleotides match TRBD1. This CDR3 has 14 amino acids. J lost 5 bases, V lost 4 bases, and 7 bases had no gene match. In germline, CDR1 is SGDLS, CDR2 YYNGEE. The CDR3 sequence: CASSPRHRGDTQYF. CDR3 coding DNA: TGTGCCAGCAGCCCCCGACACAGGGGAGATACGCAGTATTTT.

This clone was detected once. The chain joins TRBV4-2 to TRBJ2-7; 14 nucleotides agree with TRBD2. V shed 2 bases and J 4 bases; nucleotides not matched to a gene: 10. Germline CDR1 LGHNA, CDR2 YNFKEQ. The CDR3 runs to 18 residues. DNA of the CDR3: TGTGCCAGCAGCCAACGGGGGACTAGCGGGAGTTCCATTTACGAGCAGTACTTC. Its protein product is CASSQRGTSGSSIYEQYF.

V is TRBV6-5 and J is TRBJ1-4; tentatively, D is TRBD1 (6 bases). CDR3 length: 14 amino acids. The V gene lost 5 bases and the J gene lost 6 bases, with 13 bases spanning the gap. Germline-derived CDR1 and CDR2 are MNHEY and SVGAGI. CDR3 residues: CASSNRDTDEKLFF. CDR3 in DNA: TGTGCCAGCAGTAACCGGGACACTGATGAAAAACTGTTTTTT.

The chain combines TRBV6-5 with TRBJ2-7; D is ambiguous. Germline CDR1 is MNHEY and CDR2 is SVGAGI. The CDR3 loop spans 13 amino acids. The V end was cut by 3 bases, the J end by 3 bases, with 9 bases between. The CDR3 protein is CASSYMQNYEQYF. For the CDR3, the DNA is TGTGCCAGCAGTTATATGCAGAACTACGAGCAGTACTTC.

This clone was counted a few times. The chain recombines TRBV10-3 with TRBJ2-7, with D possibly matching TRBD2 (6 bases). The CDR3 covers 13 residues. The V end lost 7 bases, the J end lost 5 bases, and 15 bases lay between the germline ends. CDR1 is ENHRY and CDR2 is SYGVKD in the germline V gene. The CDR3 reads CAITGGARDEQYF. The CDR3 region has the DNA TGTGCCATCACCGGGGGAGCTAGGGACGAGCAGTACTTC.

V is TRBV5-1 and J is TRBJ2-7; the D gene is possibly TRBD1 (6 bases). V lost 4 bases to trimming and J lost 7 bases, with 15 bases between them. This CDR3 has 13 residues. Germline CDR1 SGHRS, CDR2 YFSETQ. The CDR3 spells CASSPLGAEEQYF. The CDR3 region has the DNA TGCGCCAGCAGCCCCCTGGGGGCAGAAGAGCAGTACTTC.

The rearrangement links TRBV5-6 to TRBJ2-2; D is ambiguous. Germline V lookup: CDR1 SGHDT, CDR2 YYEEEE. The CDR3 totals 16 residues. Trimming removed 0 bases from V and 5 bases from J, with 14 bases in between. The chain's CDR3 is CASSLAVALGTGELFF. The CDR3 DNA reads TGTGCCAGCAGCTTGGCCGTAGCCCTTGGGACCGGGGAGCTGTTTTTT.

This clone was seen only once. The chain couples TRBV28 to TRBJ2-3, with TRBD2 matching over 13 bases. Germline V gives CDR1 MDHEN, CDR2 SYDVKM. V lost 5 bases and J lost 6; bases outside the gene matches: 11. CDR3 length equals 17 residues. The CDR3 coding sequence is TGTGCCAGCAGTCCGGCCGGGACTAGCGGGATGCGCGATACGCAGTATTTT. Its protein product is CASSPAGTSGMRDTQYF.

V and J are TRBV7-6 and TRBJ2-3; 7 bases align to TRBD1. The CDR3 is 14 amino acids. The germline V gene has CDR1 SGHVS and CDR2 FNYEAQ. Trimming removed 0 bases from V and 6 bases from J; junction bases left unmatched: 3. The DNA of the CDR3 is TGTGCCAGCAGCTTAGCCTTACAGGGGGATACGCAGTATTTT. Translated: CASSLALQGDTQYF.

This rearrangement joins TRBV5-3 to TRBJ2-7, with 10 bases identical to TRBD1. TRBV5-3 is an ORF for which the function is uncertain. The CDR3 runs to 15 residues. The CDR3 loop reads CAPLPPGQGSYEQYF. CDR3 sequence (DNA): TGTGCTCCGCTGCCCCCGGGACAGGGGTCCTACGAGCAGTACTTC.

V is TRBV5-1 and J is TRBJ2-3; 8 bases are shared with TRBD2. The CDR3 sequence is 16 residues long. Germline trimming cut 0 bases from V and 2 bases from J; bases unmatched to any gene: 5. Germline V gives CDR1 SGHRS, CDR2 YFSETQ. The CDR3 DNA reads TGCGCCAGCAGCTTGGGACGCGGGGGGTACACAGATACGCAGTATTTT. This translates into CASSLGRGGYTDTQYF.

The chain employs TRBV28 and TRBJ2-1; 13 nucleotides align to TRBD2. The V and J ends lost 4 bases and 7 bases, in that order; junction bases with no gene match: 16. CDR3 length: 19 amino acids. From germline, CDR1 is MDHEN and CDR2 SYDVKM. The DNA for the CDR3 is TGTGCCAGCAGTTCTCCACCCGGAACTAGCGGGAGGGCCGGTAATGAGCAGTTCTTC. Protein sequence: CASSSPPGTSGRAGNEQFF.

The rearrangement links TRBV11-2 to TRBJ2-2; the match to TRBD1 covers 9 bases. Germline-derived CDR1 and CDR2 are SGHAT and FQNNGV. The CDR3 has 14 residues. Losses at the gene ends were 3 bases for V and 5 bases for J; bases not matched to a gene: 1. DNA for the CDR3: TGTGCCAGCAGCTTCGGACAGGGGACCGGGGAGCTGTTTTTT. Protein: CASSFGQGTGELFF.

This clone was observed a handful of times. CDR3 nucleotides: TGTGCCAGCAGCTTGGCGGACCAAACCAGGGGGAGCTATGGCTACACCTTC. Translation: CASSLADQTRGSYGYTF. The chain couples TRBV5-5 to TRBJ1-2, with 7 bases matching TRBD1. The CDR3 sequence is 17 residues long. Germline V gene data show CDR1 as SGHKS and CDR2 as YYEKEE (reference sequence). The V and J ends lost 0 bases and 4 bases, in that order; junction bases with no gene match: 12.

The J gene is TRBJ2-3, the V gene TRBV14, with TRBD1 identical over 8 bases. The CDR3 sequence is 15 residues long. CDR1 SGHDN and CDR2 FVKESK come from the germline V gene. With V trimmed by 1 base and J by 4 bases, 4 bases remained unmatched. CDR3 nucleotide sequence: TGTGCCAGCAGCCAAGTTATGGGACAGGCAGATACGCAGTATTTT. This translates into CASSQVMGQADTQYF. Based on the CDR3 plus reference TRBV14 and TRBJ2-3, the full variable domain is EAGVTQFPSHSVIEKGQTVTLRCDPISGHDNLYWYRRVMGKEIKFLLHFVKESKQDESGMPNNRFLAERTGGTYSTLKVQPAELEDSGVYFCASSQVMGQADTQYFGPGTRLTVL.

In DNA form, the CDR3 reads TGTGCCAGCAGTGAAGCTGGCGGGGGGGCCGGTGAGCAGTTCTTC. Translated, it gives CASSEAGGGAGEQFF. This chain joins TRBV2 and TRBJ2-1; the match to TRBD2 covers 9 bases. The CDR3 runs 15 residues. Looked up from germline, CDR1 is SNHLY and CDR2 is FYNNEI. V shed 0 bases and J 9 bases; nucleotides not matched to a gene: 6.

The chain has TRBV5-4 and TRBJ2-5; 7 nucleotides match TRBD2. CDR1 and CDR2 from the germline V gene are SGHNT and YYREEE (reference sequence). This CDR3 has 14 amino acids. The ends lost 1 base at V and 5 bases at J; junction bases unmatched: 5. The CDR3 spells CASSLWSAGETQYF. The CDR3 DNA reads TGTGCCAGCAGCTTGTGGTCAGCGGGGGAGACCCAGTACTTC.

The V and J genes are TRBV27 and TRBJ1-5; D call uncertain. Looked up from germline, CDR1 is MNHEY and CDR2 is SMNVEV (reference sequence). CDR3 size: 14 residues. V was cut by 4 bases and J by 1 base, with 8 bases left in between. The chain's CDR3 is CASSSLESNQPQHF. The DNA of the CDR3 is TGTGCCAGCAGTTCCCTAGAAAGCAATCAGCCCCAGCATTTT.

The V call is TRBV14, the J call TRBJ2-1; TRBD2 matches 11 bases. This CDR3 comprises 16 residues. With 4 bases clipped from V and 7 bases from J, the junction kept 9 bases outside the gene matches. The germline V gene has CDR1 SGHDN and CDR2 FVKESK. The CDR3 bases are TGTGCCAGCAGCCCCTGGGGTAGCGGGGGGGGGAATGAGCAGTTCTTC. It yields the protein CASSPWGSGGGNEQFF.

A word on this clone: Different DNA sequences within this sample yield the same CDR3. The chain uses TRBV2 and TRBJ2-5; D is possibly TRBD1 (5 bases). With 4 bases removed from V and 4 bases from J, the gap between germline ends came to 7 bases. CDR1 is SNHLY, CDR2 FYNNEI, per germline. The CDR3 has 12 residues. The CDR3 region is CASSGQGETQYF. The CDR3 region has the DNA TGTGCCAGCAGTGGGCAGGGAGAGACCCAGTACTTC.

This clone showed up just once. The CDR3 here is CACSIGTGGMGTQYF. CDR3 in DNA: TGTGCCTGTTCAATAGGGACAGGGGGGATGGGGACCCAGTACTTC. V usage is TRBV30 and J usage is TRBJ2-5; 11 bases are shared with TRBD1. V dropped 6 bases and J dropped 7; count of bases not matched to a gene: 13. The length of the CDR3 is 15 residues. Germline loops: CDR1 GTSNPN, CDR2 SVGIG (reference sequence).

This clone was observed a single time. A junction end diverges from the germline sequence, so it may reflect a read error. The chain's CDR3 is CASTPHASSDEQYF. In DNA, the CDR3 is TGTGCCAGCACCCCCCATGCTAGCTCCGACGAGCAGTACTTC. This rearrangement joins TRBV7-8 to TRBJ2-7; perhaps TRBD2 as D (5 bases). The CDR3 loop spans 14 amino acids. Germline values: CDR1 SGHVS, CDR2 FQNEAQ. The whole variable domain, remainder taken from reference TRBV7-8 and TRBJ2-7, is GAGVSQSPRYKVAKRGQDVALRCDPISGHVSLFWYQQALGQGPEFLTYFQNEAQLDKSGLPSDRFFAERPEGSVSTLKIQRTQQEDSAVYLCASTPHASSDEQYFGPGTRLTVT.

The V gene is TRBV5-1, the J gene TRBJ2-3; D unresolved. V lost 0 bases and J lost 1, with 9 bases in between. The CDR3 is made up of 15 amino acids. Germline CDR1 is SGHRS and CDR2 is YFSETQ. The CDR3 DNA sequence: TGCGCCAGCAGCTTGGGCCTAGTCGGCACAGATACGCAGTATTTT. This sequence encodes CASSLGLVGTDTQYF.